Below, 15 T cell receptor beta chains from the same sample are listed, as sequenced in a study of blood T cells in healthy people across ages. Together with a sample-barcoded 5' primer, a J-beta primer mix was included in a second PCR lasting roughly 6 to 12 cycles. Using its own MiXCR run on the 5' RACE reads, TCRdb lists one record per CDR3 protein. The data show 1.5 million to 2 million distinct CDR3 sequences, with about 30% seen just once and 7% to 9% held by the top ten. Material: blood. The origin of the receptors is a young woman in good health.

A note on this clonotype: A much larger clone lies one base from this, so it may be a read error. This chain joins TRBV10-3 and TRBJ1-6; D is unresolved. Germline V gives CDR1 ENHRY, CDR2 SYGVKD. V lost 6 bases to trimming and J lost 8 bases, with 11 bases between them. There are 13 residues in the CDR3. The DNA of the CDR3 is TGTGCCATCAGGGCAGACCGTGATTCACCCCTCCACTTT. Its translation: CAIRADRDSPLHF.

The chain carries TRBV20-1 and TRBJ2-7; TRBD2 matches 14 bases. Germline trimming cut 0 bases from V and 3 bases from J; bases unmatched to any gene: 1. This CDR3 region has 15 residues. Germline V lookup: CDR1 DFQATT, CDR2 SNEGSKA (reference sequence). CDR3 loop: CSAREGTSGGYEQYF. CDR3 coding DNA: TGCAGTGCTAGAGAAGGGACTAGCGGGGGCTACGAGCAGTACTTC.

J is TRBJ2-5 and V is TRBV29-1; possible D gene TRBD2, 5 bases. CDR1 is SQVTM and CDR2 is ANQGSEA in the germline V gene. CDR3 length: 15 residues. V lost 0 bases to trimming and J lost 11 bases, with 22 bases between them. The CDR3 DNA reads as TGCAGCGTTGAAGATCGGATTAGCGAACTTACAGAACAGTACTTC. Residues: CSVEDRISELTEQYF.

A few counts support this clonotype. V usage is TRBV20-1 and J usage is TRBJ2-5, with 7 bases that match TRBD1. V gave up 4 bases and J gave up 2 bases; unmatched junction bases: 10. Per the germline V gene, CDR1 is DFQATT and CDR2 is SNEGSKA (reference sequence). The CDR3 runs 15 residues. The CDR3: CSATTGTDIQETQYF. In DNA, the CDR3 is TGCAGTGCTACGACCGGGACAGATATTCAAGAGACCCAGTACTTC.

This clonotype was seen at least ten times. The rearrangement uses TRBV7-9 and TRBJ2-7; D is ambiguous. The V end lost 1 base, the J end lost 5 bases, and 18 bases lay between the germline ends. The CDR3 length is 16 residues. The germline V gene encodes CDR1 SEHNR and CDR2 FQNEAQ (reference sequence). CDR3 protein: CASSLDRSIRSHEQYF. The CDR3 region has the DNA TGTGCCAGCAGCTTAGATCGGTCGATACGGTCCCACGAGCAGTACTTC.

The chain has TRBV18 and TRBJ2-4, with 7 bases identical to TRBD2. The V gene's germline CDR1 is KGHSH and CDR2 LQKENI. This CDR3 comprises 14 residues. After removal of 3 bases from V and 7 bases from J, the junction contained 6 bases not matched to a gene. CDR3 bases: TGTGCCAGCTCACCGAGCGGGGCTAGGAACATTCAGTACTTC. The encoded protein is CASSPSGARNIQYF.

Regarding this clonotype: A read error may be the cause here, since a much bigger clone is one base away. The rearrangement uses TRBV29-1 and TRBJ2-5, with D possibly being TRBD1 or TRBD2 (6 bases each). The V gene's germline CDR1 is SQVTM and CDR2 ANQGSEA. CDR3 length: 14 residues. V dropped 7 bases and J dropped 4 bases, with 19 bases sitting between them. Here the CDR3 reads CSALEGGGGETQYF. Here the CDR3 DNA reads TGCAGCGCCTTAGAAGGGGGAGGCGGAGAGACCCAGTACTTC.

The chain has TRBV7-3 and TRBJ1-2; no reliable D call. Per the germline V gene, CDR1 is SGHTA and CDR2 is FQGTGA. Trimming pared 5 bases from V and 4 bases from J, leaving 11 bases between. The CDR3 sequence is 13 residues long. The CDR3 reads CASSPGLSYGYTF. The CDR3 DNA follows: TGTGCCAGCAGCCCCGGACTGAGCTATGGCTACACCTTC.

About this clonotype itself: A read error may be the cause here, since a much bigger clone is one base away. The final CDR3 position lacks the conserved phenylalanine or tryptophan, pointing to a likely read error. The chain is built from TRBV2 and TRBJ2-4, with D hard to call. Per germline, CDR1 SNHLY and CDR2 FYNNEI. Trimming removed 4 bases at V and 4 bases at J, with 11 bases between. This CDR3 has 14 residues. The CDR3 nucleotides are TGTGCCAGCAGTGCTGTACTCCCAAAAAACATTCAGTACCTC. Protein product: CASSAVLPKNIQYL.

In this sample, this clonotype turned up many times. The chain links TRBV3-1 to TRBJ2-7, with TRBD1 matching 9 bases. Germline V gene data show CDR1 as LGHDT and CDR2 as YNNKEL (reference sequence). The J segment lost 2 bases and the V segment lost 0 bases, leaving 5 bases of the junction unmatched. The CDR3 runs to 16 residues. CDR3 protein: CASSQDLGQGTYEQYF. The DNA of the CDR3 is TGTGCCAGCAGCCAAGATCTCGGACAGGGGACCTACGAGCAGTACTTC.

The J gene is TRBJ2-1, the V gene TRBV28, with D perhaps TRBD2 (5 bases). V lost 9 bases, J lost 9 bases, and 15 bases lay in between. This CDR3 region has 12 residues. Germline CDR1 and CDR2: MDHEN and SYDVKM. CDR3 protein: CASTRGLGEQFF. The CDR3 coding sequence is TGTGCCAGTACTCGGGGTCTCGGTGAGCAGTTCTTC.

About this clonotype: One end of the junction varies from germline; a read error may be responsible. This sequence joins TRBV20-1 and TRBJ2-7; 10 positions agree with TRBD1. CDR3 length: 15 amino acids. CDR1 and CDR2 (germline): DFQATT, SNEGSKA (reference sequence). The CDR3 loop is CSAREWDRGAYGQYF. The CDR3, as DNA: TGCAGTGCTAGAGAATGGGACAGGGGAGCCTACGGGCAGTACTTC.

The chain uses TRBV25-1 and TRBJ2-5; D may be TRBD1 or TRBD2 (7 bases each). CDR1 and CDR2 from the germline V gene are MGHDK and SYGVNS. Trimming removed 3 bases at V and 4 bases at J, with 12 bases between. The CDR3 is made up of 14 amino acids. The chain's CDR3 is CASSDDREGETQYF. CDR3 in DNA: TGTGCCAGCAGTGATGACAGGGAGGGAGAGACCCAGTACTTC.

V usage is TRBV7-6 and J usage is TRBJ2-5; D is possibly TRBD1 or TRBD2 (5 bases each). CDR3 length: 16 amino acids. The germline CDR1 and CDR2 sequences are SGHVS and FNYEAQ. Trimming shortened V by 5 bases and J by 5 bases, and 21 bases separated the two germline ends. The CDR3 bases are TGTGCCAGCAGCCAATGGGACCGATCCACCGGGGAGACCCAGTACTTC. Its protein is CASSQWDRSTGETQYF.

The chain employs TRBV7-9 and TRBJ2-1; unclear D gene. Trimming removed 5 bases at V and 7 bases at J, with 18 bases between. The CDR3 runs to 15 residues. Germline CDR1 and CDR2: SEHNR and FQNEAQ (reference sequence). As DNA, the CDR3 is TGTGCCAGCAGCCCCCCTCGGGCAGGCGTTAATGAGCAGTTCTTC. This gives the protein CASSPPRAGVNEQFF.